This entry concerns a single TCR beta chain. This record comes from a study of technical replicates of blood from a few donors. Clones were sequenced by immunoSEQ multiplex PCR, and TCRdb holds only the in-frame ones, with some missing. The profile shows tens of thousands of clones, more than 85% of them singletons. The sequence was obtained from a human donor in good health. Some clones in this sample may be carry-over from other donors' samples. Specimen: PBMCs.

The CDR3 here is CASSPGEGTDTQYF. The CDR3 DNA reads as TGTGCCAGCAGCCCAGGGGAAGGCACAGATACGCAGTATTTT. This chain connects TRBV4-2 to TRBJ2-3, with D possibly matching TRBD1 (6 bases). The CDR3 covers 14 residues. Germline-derived CDR1 and CDR2 are LGHNA and YNFKEQ. The V end lost 4 bases, the J end lost 1 base, and 9 bases lay between the germline ends.